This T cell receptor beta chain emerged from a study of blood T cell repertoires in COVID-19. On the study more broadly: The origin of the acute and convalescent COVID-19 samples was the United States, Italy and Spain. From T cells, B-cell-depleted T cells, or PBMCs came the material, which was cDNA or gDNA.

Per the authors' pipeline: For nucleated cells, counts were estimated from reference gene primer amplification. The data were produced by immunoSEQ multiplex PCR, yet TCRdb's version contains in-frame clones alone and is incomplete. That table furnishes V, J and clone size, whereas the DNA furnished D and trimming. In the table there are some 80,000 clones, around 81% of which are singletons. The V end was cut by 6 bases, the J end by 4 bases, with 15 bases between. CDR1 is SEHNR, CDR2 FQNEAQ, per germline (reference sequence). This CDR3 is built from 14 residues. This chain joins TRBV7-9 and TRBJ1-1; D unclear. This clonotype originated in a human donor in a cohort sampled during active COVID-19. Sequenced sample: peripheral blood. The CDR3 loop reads CASSPGWSSTEAFF. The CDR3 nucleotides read TGTGCCAGCAGTCCCGGGTGGAGCAGCACTGAAGCTTTCTTT.